The 14 T cell receptor beta chains given below trace back to one sample, sequenced in a study of blood T cells in healthy people across ages. It was with a sample-barcoded 5' primer and a J-beta primer mix that a second PCR of about 6 to 12 cycles was run. Using its own MiXCR run on the 5' RACE reads, TCRdb lists one record per CDR3 protein. The sample lists 650,000 to 700,000 distinct CDR3 sequences, about 30% occurring once. The sequenced sample consisted of blood. These TCRs come from a woman of 80 years or more in good health.

This clonotype was counted many times. The chain has TRBV27 and TRBJ2-1; 10 nucleotides agree with TRBD1. V trimming: 5 bases; J trimming: 13 bases; junction bases outside the gene matches: 8. CDR3 size: 13 residues. The V gene's germline CDR1 is MNHEY and CDR2 SMNVEV (reference sequence). For the CDR3, the DNA is TGTGCCAGCAGTATTTCCGGGACAGGGGAACAGTTCTTC. This gives the protein CASSISGTGEQFF.

Notes on this clonotype: A single base separates this from a much larger clone, so it may be a read error. The chain recombines TRBV30 with TRBJ2-7; 7 positions agree with TRBD1. The CDR3 runs 15 residues. CDR1 is GTSNPN, CDR2 SVGIG, per germline (reference sequence). V trimming: 3 bases; J trimming: 3 bases; junction bases outside the gene matches: 11. CDR3: CAWSNLEGQHYEQYF. CDR3 coding DNA: TGTGCCTGGAGCAATCTAGAGGGACAGCACTACGAGCAGTACTTC.

On this clonotype itself: With a much larger clone just one base away, this may be a read error. V and J are TRBV10-3 and TRBJ2-1, with 8 positions matching TRBD2. The CDR3 runs to 17 residues. Per the germline V gene, CDR1 is ENHRY and CDR2 is SYGVKD. J was trimmed by 5 bases and V by 2 bases; bases with no gene match: 11. This CDR3 is CAISESIRGGAHNEQFF. The DNA for the CDR3 is TGTGCCATCAGTGAGAGTATACGGGGGGGGGCCCACAATGAGCAGTTCTTC.

The sample holds one count of this clonotype. A junction boundary mismatches the germline segment, possibly from a read error. The chain uses TRBV28 and TRBJ1-2; TRBD1 might be the D (5 bases). Per germline, CDR1 MDHEN and CDR2 SYDVKM. This CDR3 spans 13 amino acids. The CDR3: CTSSFNGGVGYTF. As DNA, the CDR3 is TGTACCAGCAGTTTTAACGGGGGAGTGGGCTACACCTTC.

This clonotype was detected ten times or more. The rearrangement links TRBV6-5 to TRBJ2-3; D is tentatively TRBD1 or TRBD2 (5 bases each). Trimming took off 8 bases at V and 7 bases at J, with 10 bases between the two ends. From germline, CDR1 is MNHEY and CDR2 SVGAGI. CDR3 length equals 11 residues. As DNA, the CDR3 is TGTGCCAGCCGAGGGGAACATACGCAGTATTTT. The encoded protein is CASRGEHTQYF.

The rearrangement links TRBV28 to TRBJ2-3; D is possibly TRBD1 (5 bases). Germline V CDR1 and CDR2: MDHEN, SYDVKM. V was clipped by 5 bases and J by 1 base, with 13 bases between them. This CDR3 comprises 15 residues. CDR3 DNA: TGTGCCAGCAGTGACCCAGGGTTTGGCACAGATACGCAGTATTTT. Its protein product is CASSDPGFGTDTQYF.

J is TRBJ2-7 and V is TRBV19; the D gene could be TRBD1 or TRBD2 (5 bases each). The CDR3 is made up of 13 amino acids. V was cut by 10 bases and J by 2 bases, with 15 bases left in between. Looked up from germline, CDR1 is LNHDA and CDR2 is SQIVND (reference sequence). The DNA for the CDR3 is TGTGCCACGCACGGGGCTCTTGCCTACGAGCAGTACTTC. Protein: CATHGALAYEQYF.

The sample holds many counts of this clonotype. V and J are TRBV20-1 and TRBJ1-5; D is unresolved. Trimming took off 4 bases at V and 0 bases at J, with 7 bases between the two ends. The CDR3 is made up of 13 amino acids. Germline V gene lookup returns CDR1 DFQATT and CDR2 SNEGSKA (reference sequence). CDR3: CSANAHSNQPQHF. The CDR3, as DNA: TGCAGTGCTAACGCCCATAGCAATCAGCCCCAGCATTTT.

The CDR3 is CASSPDQSSYNEQYF. CDR3 coding DNA: TGTGCCAGTAGCCCGGACCAGAGCTCCTACAATGAGCAGTACTTC. V is TRBV19 and J is TRBJ2-1; D is ambiguous. Gene TRBJ2-7 matches the end of the DNA better, so the J call may be wrong. The germline V gene has CDR1 LNHDA and CDR2 SQIVND (reference sequence). The CDR3 has 15 residues.

Turning to this clonotype: An end of the junction does not agree with germline; a read error may underlie this. This CDR3 is CASSVRTGQGCTF. CDR3 DNA sequence: TGTGCCAGCAGCGTGAGGACAGGACAGGGCTGCACCTTC. The chain carries TRBV9 and TRBJ1-2; 8 bases fit TRBD1. CDR1 and CDR2 from the germline V gene are SGDLS and YYNGEE. CDR3 length equals 13 residues.

Remarks on this clonotype: One junction end does not reproduce the germline sequence, and a read error may be involved. The V call is TRBV11-2, the J call TRBJ2-3; the match to TRBD1 covers 8 bases. This CDR3 has 14 amino acids. Per germline, CDR1 SGHAT and CDR2 FQNNGV. CDR3 coding DNA: TGTGCCAGCAGCTTACGAGGCGGGACAGGTACGCAGTATTTT. Translating gives CASSLRGGTGTQYF.

The chain's CDR3 is CASSQALAGGPETQYF. CDR3 nucleotides: TGTGCCAGCAGCCAAGCCTTAGCGGGGGGGCCGGAGACCCAGTACTTC. The chain is built from TRBV3-1 and TRBJ2-5, with 11 bases identical to TRBD2. Germline loops: CDR1 LGHDT, CDR2 YNNKEL (reference sequence). V lost 1 base and J lost 5; bases outside the gene matches: 6. The length of the CDR3 is 16 residues.

This clonotype was observed a few times. Possible read error: a much larger clone is one base away. V and J are TRBV6-2 or TRBV6-3 and TRBJ2-7, with 8 positions matching TRBD2. This CDR3 is 17 amino acids long. Germline-derived CDR1 and CDR2 are MNHEY and SVGEGT. V dropped 2 bases and J dropped 7; count of bases not matched to a gene: 16. CDR3 sequence (DNA): TGTGCCAGCAGTTACGCGGCCGGGGGGGTAGGATACAATGAGCAGTACTTC. Translating gives CASSYAAGGVGYNEQYF.

The V gene is TRBV7-9, the J gene TRBJ1-1; a possible D gene is TRBD1 (6 bases). The germline V gene has CDR1 SEHNR and CDR2 FQNEAQ (reference sequence). CDR3 size: 14 residues. Trimming took 1 base from V and 1 from J, leaving 7 bases between them. The CDR3, as DNA: TGTGCCAGCAGCTTAGTGGGACAGAACACTGAAGCTTTCTTT. Translation gives CASSLVGQNTEAFF.